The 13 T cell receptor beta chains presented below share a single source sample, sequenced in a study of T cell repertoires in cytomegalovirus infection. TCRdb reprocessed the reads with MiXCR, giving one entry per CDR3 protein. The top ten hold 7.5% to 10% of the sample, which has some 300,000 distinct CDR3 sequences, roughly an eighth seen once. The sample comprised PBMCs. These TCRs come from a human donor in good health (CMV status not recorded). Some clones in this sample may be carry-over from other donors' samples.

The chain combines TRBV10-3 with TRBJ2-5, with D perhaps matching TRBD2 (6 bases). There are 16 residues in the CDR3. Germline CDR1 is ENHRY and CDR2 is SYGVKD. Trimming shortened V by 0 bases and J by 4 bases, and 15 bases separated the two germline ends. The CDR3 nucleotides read TGTGCCATCAGTGAGTCGAGGAGGTCCGGGGGAGAGACCCAGTACTTC. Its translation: CAISESRRSGGETQYF.

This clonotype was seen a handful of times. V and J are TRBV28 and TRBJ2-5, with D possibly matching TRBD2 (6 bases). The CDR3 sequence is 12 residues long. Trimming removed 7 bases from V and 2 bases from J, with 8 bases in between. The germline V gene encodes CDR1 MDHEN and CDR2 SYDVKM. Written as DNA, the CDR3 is TGTGCCAGCACCCGGGGGCAAGAGACCCAGTACTTC. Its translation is CASTRGQETQYF.

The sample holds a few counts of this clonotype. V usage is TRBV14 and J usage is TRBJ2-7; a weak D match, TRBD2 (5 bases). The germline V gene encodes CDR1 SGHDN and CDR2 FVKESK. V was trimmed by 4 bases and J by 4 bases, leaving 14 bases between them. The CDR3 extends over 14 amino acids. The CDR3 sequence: CASSPPGNGYEQYF. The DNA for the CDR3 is TGTGCCAGCAGCCCCCCCGGGAACGGTTACGAGCAGTACTTC.

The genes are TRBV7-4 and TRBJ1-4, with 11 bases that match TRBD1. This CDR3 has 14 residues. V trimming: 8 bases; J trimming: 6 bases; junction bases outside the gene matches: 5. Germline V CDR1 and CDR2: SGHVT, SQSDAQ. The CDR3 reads CASGRTGGDEKLFF. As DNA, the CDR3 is TGTGCCAGCGGCCGGACAGGGGGCGATGAAAAACTGTTTTTT.

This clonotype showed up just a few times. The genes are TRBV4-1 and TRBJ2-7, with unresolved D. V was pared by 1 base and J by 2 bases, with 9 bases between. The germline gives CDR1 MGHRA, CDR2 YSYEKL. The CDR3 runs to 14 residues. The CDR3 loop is CASSQGEGTYEQYF. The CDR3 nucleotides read TGCGCCAGCAGCCAAGGAGAAGGTACCTACGAGCAGTACTTC.

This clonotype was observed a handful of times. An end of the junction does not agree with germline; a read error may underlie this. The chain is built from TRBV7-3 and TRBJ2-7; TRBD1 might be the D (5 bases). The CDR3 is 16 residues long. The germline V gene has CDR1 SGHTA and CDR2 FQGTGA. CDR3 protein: CASSLTVAGKSSEQYF. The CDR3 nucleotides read TGTGCCAGCAGCTTAACCGTGGCAGGGAAGTCCTCCGAGCAGTACTTC.

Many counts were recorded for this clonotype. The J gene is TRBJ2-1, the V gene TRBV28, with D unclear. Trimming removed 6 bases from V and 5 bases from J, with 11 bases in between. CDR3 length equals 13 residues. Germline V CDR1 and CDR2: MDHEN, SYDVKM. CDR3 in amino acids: CASRTTRHNEQFF. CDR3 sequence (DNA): TGTGCCAGCAGAACAACCCGTCACAATGAGCAGTTCTTC.

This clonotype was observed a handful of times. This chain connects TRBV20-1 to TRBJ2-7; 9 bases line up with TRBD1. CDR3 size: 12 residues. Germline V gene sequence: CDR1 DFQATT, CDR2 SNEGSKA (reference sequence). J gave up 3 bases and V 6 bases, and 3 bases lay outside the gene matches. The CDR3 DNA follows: TGCAGTGCGGGACAGGGAGTCTACGAGCAGTACTTC. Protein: CSAGQGVYEQYF.

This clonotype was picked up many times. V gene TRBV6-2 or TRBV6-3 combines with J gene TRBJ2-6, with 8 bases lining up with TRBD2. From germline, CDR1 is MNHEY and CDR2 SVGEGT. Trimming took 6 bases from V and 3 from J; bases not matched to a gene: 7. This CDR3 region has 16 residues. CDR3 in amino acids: CASRPPGGIGANVLTF. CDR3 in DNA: TGTGCCAGCAGACCCCCGGGAGGGATTGGGGCCAACGTCCTGACTTTC.

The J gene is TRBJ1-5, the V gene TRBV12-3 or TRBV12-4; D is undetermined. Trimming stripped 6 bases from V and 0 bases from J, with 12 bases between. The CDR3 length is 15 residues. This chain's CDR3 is CASSQDGYSNQPQHF. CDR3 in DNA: TGTGCCAGCAGCCAGGACGGTTATAGCAATCAGCCCCAGCATTTT.

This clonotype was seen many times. The CDR3 DNA is TGTGCCAGCAGCTTATACAGGGGAAGGAGTTCACCCCTCCACTTT. Amino acid sequence: CASSLYRGRSSPLHF. The V gene is TRBV5-4, the J gene TRBJ1-6; 7 bases fit TRBD1. V was pared by 2 bases and J by 9 bases, with 8 bases of the junction left unmatched. Germline V gives CDR1 SGHNT, CDR2 YYREEE (reference sequence). The CDR3 extends over 15 amino acids.

Here the CDR3 DNA reads TGCAGCGTTGAAGTGCGCGGGAGGAACACCGGGGAGCTGTTTTTT. It codes for CSVEVRGRNTGELFF. The chain joins TRBV29-1 to TRBJ2-2; 7 positions match TRBD2. The germline V gene encodes CDR1 SQVTM and CDR2 ANQGSEA. Trimming removed 1 base from V and 1 base from J; junction bases left unmatched: 3. The CDR3 extends over 15 amino acids.

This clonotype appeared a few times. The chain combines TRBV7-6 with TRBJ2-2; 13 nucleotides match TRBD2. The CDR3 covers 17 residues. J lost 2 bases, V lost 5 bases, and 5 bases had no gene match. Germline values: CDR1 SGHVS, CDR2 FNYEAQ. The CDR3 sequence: CASSPTSGRSNTGELFF. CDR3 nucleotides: TGTGCCAGCAGCCCGACTAGCGGGAGGTCCAACACCGGGGAGCTGTTTTTT.